One and the same sample provided the 30 T cell receptor beta chains below, sequenced in a study of control samples from healthy donors and cancer patients. The repertoire was sequenced with immunoSEQ multiplex PCR; TCRdb's copy has only in-frame clones and lacks some. This repertoire shows about 75,000 clones, 94% found once; its top ten account for 6.2%. The sequenced sample was blood. The receptor source for this set is a woman in her forties in good health.

The chain joins TRBV30 to TRBJ2-7; the D gene is possibly TRBD1 (5 bases). V dropped 2 bases and J dropped 6 bases, with 8 bases sitting between them. CDR3 size: 11 residues. Germline CDR1 is GTSNPN and CDR2 is SVGIG (reference sequence). CDR3 protein: CAWSSQGEQYF. The CDR3 DNA follows: TGTGCCTGGAGTTCCCAGGGCGAGCAGTACTTC. The full variable domain, completed using reference TRBV30 and TRBJ2-7, is SQTIHQWPATLVQPVGSPLSLECTVEGTSNPNLYWYRQAAGRGLQLLFYSVGIGQISSEVPQNLSASRPQDRQFILSSKKLLLSDSGFYLCAWSSQGEQYFGPGTRLTVT.

This rearrangement joins TRBV7-9 to TRBJ1-6; TRBD1 might be the D (5 bases). This CDR3 contains 17 residues. CDR1 and CDR2 from the germline V gene are SEHNR and FQNEAQ (reference sequence). Trimming left V 4 bases short and J 9 bases short, with 22 bases between. CDR3 sequence reads: CASSSSGAGGIISPLHF. CDR3 in DNA: TGTGCCAGCAGCTCATCCGGGGCGGGGGGGATTATTTCACCCCTCCACTTT.

V and J are TRBV11-2 and TRBJ2-1; TRBD2 matches 7 bases. Germline loops: CDR1 SGHAT, CDR2 FQNNGV. V dropped 9 bases and J dropped 3; count of bases not matched to a gene: 2. This CDR3 comprises 12 residues. The CDR3 is CASGGSYNEQFF. Written as DNA, the CDR3 is TGTGCCAGTGGCGGGAGCTACAATGAGCAGTTCTTC.

This chain connects TRBV30 to TRBJ2-5; TRBD2 matches at 10 bases. V lost 8 bases to trimming and J lost 3 bases; unmatched junction nucleotides: 6. The length of the CDR3 is 13 residues. Germline lookup yields CDR1 GTSNPN and CDR2 SVGIG (reference sequence). The CDR3 nucleotides are TGTGCCCGAAAGCGGGGGGGCGAAGAGACCCAGTACTTC. The encoded protein is CARKRGGEETQYF.

The chain combines TRBV27 with TRBJ2-2; D unresolved. This CDR3 is 14 amino acids long. The germline V gene encodes CDR1 MNHEY and CDR2 SMNVEV (reference sequence). V was trimmed by 5 bases and J by 7 bases, leaving 14 bases between them. The CDR3 reads CASSGRHGGGELFF. The CDR3 DNA reads as TGTGCCAGCAGTGGTCGACACGGCGGCGGGGAGCTGTTTTTT.

CDR3 in DNA: TGCGCCAGCAGCTTGCAATCCCCTTACCAAGAGACCCAGTACTTC. Translation gives CASSLQSPYQETQYF. The chain combines TRBV5-1 with TRBJ2-5; D is unclear. The V and J ends lost 1 base and 0 bases respectively, with 10 bases between them. This CDR3 has 15 amino acids. Germline-derived CDR1 and CDR2 are SGHRS and YFSETQ.

The chain recombines TRBV14 with TRBJ1-2; D possibly corresponds to TRBD1 (5 bases). V shed 1 base and J shed 7 bases, with 7 bases lying between them. The CDR3 is 12 residues long. Germline V gene lookup returns CDR1 SGHDN and CDR2 FVKESK. The DNA of the CDR3 is TGTGCCAGCAGCCAAGTCCAGGGTGGCTACACCTTC. This gives the protein CASSQVQGGYTF.

Written as DNA, the CDR3 is TGCGCCAGCAGATCAATCATGAACACTGAAGCTTTCTTT. Translating it yields CASRSIMNTEAFF. This chain joins TRBV5-1 and TRBJ1-1; D is ambiguous. Looked up from germline, CDR1 is SGHRS and CDR2 is YFSETQ. V was shortened by 5 bases and J by 0 bases, with 8 bases between the two germline ends. This CDR3 region has 13 residues.

The gene calls are TRBV10-3 and TRBJ1-2, with D possibly matching TRBD1 (6 bases). Deletions cut 8 bases from V and 5 bases from J, with 12 bases between. Germline values: CDR1 ENHRY, CDR2 SYGVKD. The CDR3 runs to 12 residues. The CDR3 protein is CAIGGGRYGYTF. DNA for the CDR3: TGTGCCATCGGGGGGGGCCGGTATGGCTACACCTTC.

The chain combines TRBV4-3 with TRBJ1-2, with D perhaps matching TRBD1 (6 bases). Germline lookup yields CDR1 LGHNA and CDR2 YSLEER. This CDR3 has 16 residues. V gave up 4 bases and J gave up 5 bases, with 20 bases separating them. CDR3 amino acids: CASSRAPRSGAYGYTF. CDR3 nucleotide sequence: TGCGCCAGCAGCCGAGCGCCGAGATCAGGGGCATATGGCTACACCTTC.

V is TRBV7-8 and J is TRBJ1-1; 9 bases map to TRBD1. Trimming at V came to 5 bases and at J to 7 bases, leaving 5 bases not matched to a gene. The germline CDR1 and CDR2 sequences are SGHVS and FQNEAQ. The CDR3 length is 13 residues. CDR3 sequence (DNA): TGTGCCAGCAGCCCGGACAGGGGAGGTGAAGCTTTCTTT. Residues: CASSPDRGGEAFF.

The V and J genes are TRBV9 and TRBJ2-5, with unresolved D. Trimming removed 3 bases from V and 5 bases from J, with 20 bases in between. This CDR3 region has 16 residues. CDR1 is SGDLS and CDR2 is YYNGEE in the germline V gene. CDR3 DNA sequence: TGTGCCAGCAGCGATTTAGAAGGGCCCCTCCGGGAGACCCAGTACTTC. This codes for CASSDLEGPLRETQYF.

The chain uses TRBV7-3 and TRBJ1-5; D unclear. The CDR3 sequence is 13 residues long. Germline V gene lookup returns CDR1 SGHTA and CDR2 FQGTGA. V lost 2 bases and J 7 bases, leaving 9 bases between the germline ends. CDR3 DNA sequence: TGTGCCAGCAGCTTAGGTAGCCAGCAGCCCCAGCATTTT. Protein: CASSLGSQQPQHF.

This clone was counted only a few times. The rearrangement joins TRBV4-1 to TRBJ2-7; a weak D match, TRBD1 (5 bases). Trimming pared 0 bases from V and 4 bases from J, leaving 19 bases between. This CDR3 has 17 amino acids. Germline loops: CDR1 MGHRA, CDR2 YSYEKL. CDR3 sequence reads: CASSQEAEKGRGYEQYF. CDR3 nucleotides: TGCGCCAGCAGCCAAGAAGCTGAGAAGGGAAGGGGATACGAGCAGTACTTC.

This chain joins TRBV12-3 or TRBV12-4 and TRBJ2-1; D gene unclear. The CDR3 is made up of 13 amino acids. Deletions cut 3 bases from V and 9 bases from J, with 12 bases between. The CDR3 is CASSFLEVREQFF. The CDR3 DNA is TGTGCCAGCAGTTTCCTCGAGGTACGTGAGCAGTTCTTC.

This chain links TRBV10-1 with TRBJ1-5; D unresolved. The CDR3 spans 14 residues. With 6 bases removed from V and 5 bases from J, the gap between germline ends came to 14 bases. The germline CDR1 and CDR2 sequences are WNHNN and SYGVQD (reference sequence). The CDR3, as DNA: TGCGCCAGCAGGTCCGGGAATTGTCATCAGCCCCAGCATTTT. Protein: CASRSGNCHQPQHF.

The chain combines TRBV9 with TRBJ1-1, with D maybe TRBD1 (5 bases). Germline V lookup: CDR1 SGDLS, CDR2 YYNGEE. The CDR3 is made up of 14 amino acids. With 4 bases removed from V and 6 bases from J, the gap between germline ends came to 16 bases. As DNA, the CDR3 is TGTGCCAGCAGCTCACAGACCGGGGCTGCTGAAGCTTTCTTT. As protein: CASSSQTGAAEAFF.

The genes are TRBV7-2 and TRBJ2-7, with D maybe TRBD2 (5 bases). CDR3 size: 12 residues. Trimming stripped 4 bases from V and 7 bases from J, with 11 bases between. Germline V CDR1 and CDR2: SGHTA, FQGNSA. CDR3 DNA: TGTGCCAGCAGCTCCCTTAGAGGGGAGCAGTACTTC. Translating it yields CASSSLRGEQYF.

This chain uses TRBV27 with TRBJ1-1, with D uncertain. This CDR3 has 14 amino acids. V gave up 4 bases and J gave up 4 bases, with 13 bases separating them. From germline, CDR1 is MNHEY and CDR2 SMNVEV (reference sequence). The CDR3 loop is CASSSHGEGTEAFF. The CDR3 DNA reads as TGTGCCAGCAGTTCGCACGGAGAGGGCACTGAAGCTTTCTTT.

The chain carries TRBV6-5 and TRBJ1-1; D is uncertain. The CDR3 sequence is 12 residues long. V was pared by 2 bases and J by 1 base, with 2 bases between. Germline-derived CDR1 and CDR2 are MNHEY and SVGAGI. As DNA, the CDR3 is TGTGCCAGCAGTTACAAGAACACTGAAGCTTTCTTT. This encodes CASSYKNTEAFF.

J is TRBJ2-2 and V is TRBV7-3, with 9 bases fitting TRBD1. The CDR3 spans 17 residues. The J segment lost 6 bases and the V segment lost 4 bases, leaving 12 bases of the junction unmatched. Germline CDR1 reads SGHTA; CDR2 reads FQGTGA. The CDR3 DNA follows: TGTGCCAGCAGCTATGAACCCTCCGGGACAGGGTCCGGGGAGCTGTTTTTT. Residues: CASSYEPSGTGSGELFF.

The rearrangement links TRBV28 to TRBJ2-7; TRBD1 might be the D (6 bases). The germline V gene has CDR1 MDHEN and CDR2 SYDVKM. Between the trimmed V and J ends, which lost 2 bases and 5 bases, there was a span of 13 bases. The CDR3 is made up of 14 amino acids. The CDR3 here is CASSLGGQLDEQYF. CDR3 nucleotide sequence: TGTGCCAGCAGTTTAGGGGGCCAGTTAGACGAGCAGTACTTC.

The rearrangement uses TRBV5-4 and TRBJ2-3, with D unclear. Germline V gives CDR1 SGHNT, CDR2 YYREEE (reference sequence). Trimming took off 4 bases at V and 0 bases at J, with 6 bases between the two ends. This CDR3 has 13 residues. Written as DNA, the CDR3 is TGTGCCAGCAGCCTCCAAAGCACAGATACGCAGTATTTT. This codes for CASSLQSTDTQYF. Using reference TRBV5-4 and TRBJ2-3 for the parts outside the CDR3, the full variable domain is ETGVTQSPTHLIKTRGQQVTLRCSSQSGHNTVSWYQQALGQGPQFIFQYYREEENGRGNFPPRFSGLQFPNYSSELNVNALELDDSALYLCASSLQSTDTQYFGPGTRLTVL.

V and J are TRBV27 and TRBJ2-7; 10 bases align to TRBD2. Germline CDR1 MNHEY, CDR2 SMNVEV (reference sequence). Trimming at V came to 6 bases and at J to 6 bases, leaving 14 bases not matched to a gene. CDR3 length: 16 residues. CDR3 sequence reads: CASSRIGLAGAFEQYF. The DNA of the CDR3 is TGTGCCAGCAGCCGCATTGGGCTAGCGGGAGCCTTCGAGCAGTACTTC.

The genes are TRBV28 and TRBJ2-7; D ambiguous. Germline V gene lookup returns CDR1 MDHEN and CDR2 SYDVKM. V lost 3 bases to trimming and J lost 6 bases, with 9 bases between them. The CDR3 sequence is 12 residues long. The CDR3: CASSFGLVEQYF. CDR3 sequence (DNA): TGTGCCAGCAGTTTCGGATTAGTCGAGCAGTACTTC.

This chain joins TRBV28 and TRBJ1-2; the match to TRBD1 covers 8 bases. Trimming at V came to 7 bases and at J to 2 bases, leaving 3 bases not matched to a gene. The CDR3 is 13 amino acids. Per germline, CDR1 MDHEN and CDR2 SYDVKM. In nucleotides, the CDR3 is TGTGCCAGCATCGACAGGGGAAACTATGGCTACACCTTC. This sequence encodes CASIDRGNYGYTF.

This clone was detected once. The rearrangement joins TRBV7-9 to TRBJ1-4, with D unclear. The CDR3 runs to 15 residues. Trimming removed 5 bases from V and 10 bases from J, with 20 bases in between. Germline CDR1 SEHNR, CDR2 FQNEAQ (reference sequence). The chain's CDR3 is CASSPRRLLPGKLFF. The DNA for the CDR3 is TGTGCCAGCAGCCCCCGACGGCTCCTTCCCGGAAAACTGTTTTTT.

This sequence joins TRBV29-1 and TRBJ2-1; 8 bases line up with TRBD1. Germline lookup yields CDR1 SQVTM and CDR2 ANQGSEA. The CDR3 is 14 residues long. Germline trimming cut 7 bases from V and 3 bases from J; bases unmatched to any gene: 8. The CDR3 spells CSAKSGTGYNEQFF. CDR3 DNA: TGCAGCGCAAAGTCCGGGACAGGCTACAATGAGCAGTTCTTC.

The chain combines TRBV19 with TRBJ1-5; no reliable D call. From germline, CDR1 is LNHDA and CDR2 SQIVND (reference sequence). This CDR3 is built from 15 residues. Trimming pared 7 bases from V and 3 bases from J, leaving 16 bases between. CDR3 nucleotides: TGTGCCAGTAAGGCCCCCGTGGATGTCAATCAGCCCCAGCATTTT. Translating it yields CASKAPVDVNQPQHF.

The chain links TRBV10-2 to TRBJ1-4; D is ambiguous. The CDR3 sequence is 15 residues long. Germline V gene sequence: CDR1 WSHSY, CDR2 SAAADI. Between the trimmed V and J ends, which lost 7 bases and 0 bases, there was a span of 12 bases. The DNA of the CDR3 is TGCGCCAGCAAGAGGACCGTAGCAACTAATGAAAAACTGTTTTTT. Its translation is CASKRTVATNEKLFF.